These T cell receptor beta chains were read from a single sample in a study of blood T cell repertoires in COVID-19. Profiled with immunoSEQ multiplex PCR; TCRdb holds only in-frame clones, not every one. Here the sample spans approximately 180,000 clones, roughly 81% being singletons. The sample was peripheral blood. The origin of the receptors is a woman aged 80 or older with COVID-19, enrolled during active disease. Both conserved end residues are part of each CDR3. D genes are given only for firm matches. Clone size appears in some rows only: once, few, many, or a class for an expanded clone.

CDR3aa	CDR3nt	v_gene	j_gene	d_gene	abundance
CASSLGPLSYEQYF	TGTGCCAGCAGTCTAGGCCCCTTATCCTACGAGCAGTACTTC	TRBV27	TRBJ2-7	NA	NA
CASSLGDAGAEAFF	TGCGCCAGCAGCTTGGGGGATGCGGGGGCTGAAGCTTTCTTT	TRBV5-1	TRBJ1-1	NA	NA
CASRQGGDEKLFF	TGTGCCAGCAGGCAGGGTGGGGATGAAAAACTGTTTTTT	TRBV12-3/TRBV12-4	TRBJ1-4	NA	NA
CASSLRTGYAYGYTF	TGTGCCAGCAGCCTACGGACAGGATACGCCTATGGCTACACCTTC	TRBV7-2	TRBJ1-2	TRBD1	once
CASSKRTGVGEQYF	TGTGCCAGCAGCAAACGGACAGGAGTGGGCGAGCAGTACTTC	TRBV5-4	TRBJ2-7	TRBD1	NA
CASSLTANTEAFF	TGTGCCAGCAGCTTGACAGCGAACACTGAAGCTTTCTTT	TRBV6-4	TRBJ1-1	NA	NA
CATSRDLDYSTDTQYF	TGTGCCACCAGCAGAGATCTGGACTATAGCACAGATACGCAGTATTTT	TRBV15	TRBJ2-3	NA	NA
CASSWAAPYHEQYF	TGTGCCAGCAGTTGGGCAGCTCCGTACCACGAGCAGTACTTC	TRBV25-1	TRBJ2-7	NA	NA
CASSPSLAEGYEQYF	TGTGCCAGCTCACCTTCACTAGCGGAAGGGTACGAGCAGTACTTC	TRBV18	TRBJ2-7	TRBD2	NA
CASSFEGPGEQYF	TGCGCCAGCAGCTTTGAGGGTCCGGGCGAGCAGTACTTC	TRBV5-1	TRBJ2-7	NA	NA
CASRGTSRTGELFF	TGTGCCAGCAGAGGGACTAGCCGCACCGGGGAGCTGTTTTTT	TRBV28	TRBJ2-2	TRBD2	NA
CASSVGGGPSKLFF	TGTGCCAGCAGCGTAGGAGGAGGACCTTCGAAACTGTTTTTT	TRBV9	TRBJ1-4	NA	NA
CASSYTGHYEQYF	TGTGCCAGCAGTTACACAGGTCATTACGAGCAGTACTTC	TRBV6-2/TRBV6-3	TRBJ2-7	NA	NA
CASSFTVGGGYGYTF	TGTGCCAGCAGCTTCACCGTGGGGGGGGGCTATGGCTACACCTTC	TRBV6-2/TRBV6-3	TRBJ1-2	NA	NA
CASSSGQGVDYGYTF	TGTGCCAGCAGTTCCGGACAGGGGGTTGACTATGGCTACACCTTC	TRBV28	TRBJ1-2	TRBD1	many
CASAYDTEAFF	TGTGCCAGCGCCTACGACACTGAAGCTTTCTTT	TRBV2	TRBJ1-1	NA	few
CASSTLRGHPEQYF	TGTGCCAGCAGCACCCTTAGGGGGCATCCCGAGCAGTACTTC	TRBV11-2	TRBJ2-7	TRBD1	NA
CASSREGGYEQYF	TGTGCCAGCAGCCGGGAGGGCGGGTACGAGCAGTACTTC	TRBV9	TRBJ2-7	TRBD2	NA
CASSRGQGGTNEKLFF	TGTGCCAGCAGCCGGGGACAGGGAGGCACTAATGAAAAACTGTTTTTT	TRBV3-1/TRBV3-2	TRBJ1-4	TRBD1	NA
CASSRPGGNVIETQYF	TGTGCCAGCAGTCGCCCAGGGGGCAACGTGATTGAGACCCAGTACTTC	TRBV9	TRBJ2-5	TRBD1	few
CASSRKGAGGPHEQYF	TGTGCCAGCAGCCGAAAAGGGGCGGGAGGGCCACACGAGCAGTACTTC	TRBV13	TRBJ2-7	TRBD2	NA
CASSLEAGNYGYTF	TGTGCCAGCAGCTTAGAAGCGGGGAACTATGGCTACACCTTC	TRBV11-2	TRBJ1-2	NA	NA
CASSPIAGPSYNEQFF	TGTGCCAGCAGCCCCATAGCGGGACCTTCCTACAATGAGCAGTTCTTC	TRBV3-1/TRBV3-2	TRBJ2-1	TRBD2	few
CASSDPQGADEKLFF	TGCGCCAGCAGCGACCCACAGGGGGCGGACGAAAAACTGTTTTTT	TRBV5-1	TRBJ1-4	TRBD1	NA
CASSPRSGGEPFF	TGTGCCAGCAGCCCACGGTCGGGCGGGGAGCCTTTCTTT	TRBV7-9	TRBJ1-1	NA	NA
CASSEFSAARSTDTQYF	TGCGCCAGCAGTGAATTTTCAGCTGCGAGGAGCACAGATACGCAGTATTTT	TRBV10-1	TRBJ2-3	NA	NA